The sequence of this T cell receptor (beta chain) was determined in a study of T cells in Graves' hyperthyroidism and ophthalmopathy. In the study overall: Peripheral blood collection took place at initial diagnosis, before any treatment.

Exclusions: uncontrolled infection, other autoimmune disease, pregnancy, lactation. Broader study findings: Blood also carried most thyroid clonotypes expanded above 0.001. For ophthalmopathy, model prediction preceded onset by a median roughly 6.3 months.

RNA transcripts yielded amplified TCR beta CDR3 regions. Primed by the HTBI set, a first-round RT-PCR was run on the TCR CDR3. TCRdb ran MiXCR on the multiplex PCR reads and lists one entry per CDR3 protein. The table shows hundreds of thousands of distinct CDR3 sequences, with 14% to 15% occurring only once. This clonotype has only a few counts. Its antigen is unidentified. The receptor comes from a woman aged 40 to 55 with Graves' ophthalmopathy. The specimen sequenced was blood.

CDR3: CASSPPGGLEQPQHF. The DNA for the CDR3 is TGTGCCAGCAGTCCCCCCGGAGGGCTCGAGCAGCCCCAGCATTTT. This chain links TRBV28 with TRBJ1-5, with D uncertain. With 5 bases removed from V and 7 bases from J, the gap between germline ends came to 18 bases. The germline gives CDR1 MDHEN, CDR2 SYDVKM. CDR3 size: 15 residues. Full variable domain (remainder filled in from reference TRBV28 and TRBJ1-5): DVKVTQSSRYLVKRTGEKVFLECVQDMDHENMFWYRQDPGLGLRLIYFSYDVKMKEKGDIPEGYSVSREKKERFSLILESASTNQTSMYLCASSPPGGLEQPQHFGDGTRLSIL.